This T cell receptor (beta chain) was recovered during a study of blood T cell repertoires in COVID-19. Study-level background: Sources were T cells, B-cell-depleted T cells, or PBMCs; the material itself was cDNA or gDNA.

Those who participated ranged in age from roughly 18 to 89 years and resided in some 24 US areas. J lost 8 bases, V lost 5 bases, and 6 bases had no gene match. Germline assignment: CDR1 LNHDA and CDR2 SQIVND (reference sequence). The CDR3 is 14 amino acids. Per the original methods: Amplification with reference gene primers provided the estimates of nucleated cell counts. Here immunoSEQ multiplex PCR was the method, and the copy in TCRdb shows in-frame clones only, minus some. That table is the source of V, J and clone size, and D and trimming were worked out from the DNA. The table includes under 300,000 clones, 87% detected once.

V gene TRBV19 combines with J gene TRBJ1-5; 10 nucleotides agree with TRBD1. The origin of this receptor is a woman aged 25 to 39 with acute COVID-19. Material for sequencing was PBMCs or T cells enriched from blood (not recorded which). The CDR3 DNA sequence: TGTGCCAGTAGTGCTGACAGGGGGCCTGAGCCCCAGCATTTT. Its protein product is CASSADRGPEPQHF.